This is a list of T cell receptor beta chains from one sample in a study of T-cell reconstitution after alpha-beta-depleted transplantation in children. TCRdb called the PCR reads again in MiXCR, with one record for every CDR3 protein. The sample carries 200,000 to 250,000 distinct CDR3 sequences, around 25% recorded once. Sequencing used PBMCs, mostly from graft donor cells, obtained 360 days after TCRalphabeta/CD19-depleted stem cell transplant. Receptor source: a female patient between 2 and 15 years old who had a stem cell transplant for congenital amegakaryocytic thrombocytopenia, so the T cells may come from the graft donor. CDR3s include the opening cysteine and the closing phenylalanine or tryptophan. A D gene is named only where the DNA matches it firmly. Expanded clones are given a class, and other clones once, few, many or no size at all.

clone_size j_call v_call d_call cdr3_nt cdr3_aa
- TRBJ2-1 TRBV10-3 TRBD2 TGTGCCATCAGCCTAGCGGGGGGGCCTGCCTCCTACAATGAGCAGTTCTTC CAISLAGGPASYNEQFF
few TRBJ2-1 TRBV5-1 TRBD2 TGCGCCAGCAAAATAGGGACTAGCGCCAACAATGAGCAGTTCTTC CASKIGTSANNEQFF
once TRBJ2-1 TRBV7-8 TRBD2 TGTGCCAGCAGGGAGCGGGGACTCTACAATGAGCAGTTCTTC CASRERGLYNEQFF
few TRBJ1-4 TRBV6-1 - TGTGCCAGCAACCCCGGTCAGCCTAATGAAAAACTGTTTTTT CASNPGQPNEKLFF
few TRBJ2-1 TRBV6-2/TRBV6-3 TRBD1 TGTGCCAGCAGCGAGACCGGGACAGGAGTCTTCTTC CASSETGTGVFF
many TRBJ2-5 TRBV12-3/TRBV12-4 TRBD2 TGTGCCAGCGGGCCCGGGAGGGAGACCCAGTACTTC CASGPGRETQYF
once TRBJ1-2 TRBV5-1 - TGCGCCAGCAGCAATACCAATGCCGGGGGCTATGGCTACACCTTC CASSNTNAGGYGYTF
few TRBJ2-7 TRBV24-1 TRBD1 TGTGCCACCAGTGAGCGACAGGGGGCTGAGGAGCAGTACTTC CATSERQGAEEQYF
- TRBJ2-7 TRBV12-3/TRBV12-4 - TGTGCCAGCAGTTTAAGCGTCAGAACCTACGAGCAGTACTTC CASSLSVRTYEQYF
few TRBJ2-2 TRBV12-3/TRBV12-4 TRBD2 TGTGCCAGCACCTGGGGGGGCACCGGGGAGCTGTTTTTT CASTWGGTGELFF
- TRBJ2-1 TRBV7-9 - TGTGCCAGCAGCCTGGTCGTACGGCACAATGAGCAGTTCTTC CASSLVVRHNEQFF
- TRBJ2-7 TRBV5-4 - TGTGCCAGCAGCCGAGGACAGTCCTCCTACGAGCAGTACTTC CASSRGQSSYEQYF
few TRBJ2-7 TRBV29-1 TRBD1 TGCAGCGTTGAAGCGGGAAAGAGGGGGCTTAGTTACGAGCAGTACTTC CSVEAGKRGLSYEQYF
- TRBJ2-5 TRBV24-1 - TGTGCCACCAGTGATGGCGGACCCTACCAAGAGACCCAGTACTTC CATSDGGPYQETQYF
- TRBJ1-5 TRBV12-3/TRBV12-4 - TGTGCCAGCAGTTTATCTTGGGGATACCAGCCCCAGCATTTT CASSLSWGYQPQHF
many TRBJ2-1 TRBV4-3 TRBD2 TGCGCCAGCAGCCAAGACGGGTGGATAGCGGGGAGGTACAATGAGCAGTTCTTC CASSQDGWIAGRYNEQFF
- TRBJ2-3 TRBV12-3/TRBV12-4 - TGTGCCAGCATGCGGGACACAGATACGCAGTATTTT CASMRDTDTQYF
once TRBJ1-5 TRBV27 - TGTGCCAGCAGAAGTACCGGGAGCTATAGCAATCAGCCCCAGCATTTT CASRSTGSYSNQPQHF
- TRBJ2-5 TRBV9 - TGTGCCAGCAGCGTACAGGGGTCCCGATTTCAAGAGACCCAGTACTTC CASSVQGSRFQETQYF
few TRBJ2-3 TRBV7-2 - TGTGCCAGCAGCTTAGACAGGTTCACAGATACGCAGTATTTT CASSLDRFTDTQYF
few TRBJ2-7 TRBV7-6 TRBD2 TGTGCCAGCAGCGCCGGAATCCCAACGGGACTAGCGCGTTACGAGCAGTACTTC CASSAGIPTGLARYEQYF
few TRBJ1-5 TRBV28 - TGTGCCAGCAGCCCCTCGGGGCAGGGTGGGCAGCCCCAGCATTTT CASSPSGQGGQPQHF
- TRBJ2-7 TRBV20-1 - TGCAGTGCGCCTCCGGGAATCGTTTCATTGGAGCAGTACTTC CSAPPGIVSLEQYF
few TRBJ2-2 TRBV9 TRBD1 TGTGCCAGCAGCTCCCCGGACAGGGAGGTTGTCGACACCGGGGAGCTGTTTTTT CASSSPDREVVDTGELFF
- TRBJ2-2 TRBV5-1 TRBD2 TGCGCCAGCAGACTAGCGGCCTCGAACACCGGGGAGCTGTTTTTT CASRLAASNTGELFF
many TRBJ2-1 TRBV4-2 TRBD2 TGTGCCAGCAGCCAAGATCTATTTCCTAGCGGGAGTTCGAATGAGCAGTTCTTC CASSQDLFPSGSSNEQFF
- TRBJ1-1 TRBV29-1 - TGCAGCGTTGGGGGGGCCAACACTGAAGCTTTCTTT CSVGGANTEAFF
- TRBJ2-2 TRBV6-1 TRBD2 TGTGCCAGCAAAGGCCTAGCGGGAACACGCGACACCGCGGAGCTGTTTTTT CASKGLAGTRDTAELFF
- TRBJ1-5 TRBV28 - TGTGCCAGCAGTTCAACACGTCACAGGATTAATCAGCCCCAGCATTTT CASSSTRHRINQPQHF
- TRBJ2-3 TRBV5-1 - TGCGCCAGCAGCTTTTCGGGGCAGGAAACGCAGTATTTT CASSFSGQETQYF
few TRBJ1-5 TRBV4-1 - TGCGCCAGCAGCCAAGTGGGCCGGAGCAATCAGCCCCAGCATTTT CASSQVGRSNQPQHF
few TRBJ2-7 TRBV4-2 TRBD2 TGTGCCAGCAGCCCGGGGACTAGCGGATACTACGAGCAGTACTTC CASSPGTSGYYEQYF
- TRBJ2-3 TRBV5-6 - TGTGCCAGCAGCTTGCCTCTCGGTGAGGGGGAGATCTACACAGATACGCAGTATTTT CASSLPLGEGEIYTDTQYF
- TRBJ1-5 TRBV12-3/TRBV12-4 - TGTGCCAGCACTTTTAGCGATAGCATAGATCAGCCCCAGCATTTT CASTFSDSIDQPQHF
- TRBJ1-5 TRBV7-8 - TGTGCCAGCAGCCGATTTAATCAGCCCCAGCATTTT CASSRFNQPQHF
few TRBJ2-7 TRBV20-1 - TGCAGTGCTAGAGGCCGCGGCCAGGCCACACCTATGTACGAGCAGTACTTC CSARGRGQATPMYEQYF
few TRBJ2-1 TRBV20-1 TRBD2 TGCAGTGCTAGACTCGGAGACAGGCCGGGACTAGCGGGGGTATACAATGAGCAGTTCTTC CSARLGDRPGLAGVYNEQFF
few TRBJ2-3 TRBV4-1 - TGCGCCAGCAGCCCCCTAGTAGCAGATACGCAGTATTTT CASSPLVADTQYF
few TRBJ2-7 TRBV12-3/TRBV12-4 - TGTGCCAGCGGGGACACCACCTACGAGCAGTACTTC CASGDTTYEQYF
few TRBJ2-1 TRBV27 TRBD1 TGTGCCAGCAGTCATGGACAGGGCAGAGGTGAGCAGTTCTTC CASSHGQGRGEQFF
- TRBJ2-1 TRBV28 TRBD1 TGTGCCAGCAGTTCGGACAGGGGAAGGAATGAGCAGTTCTTC CASSSDRGRNEQFF
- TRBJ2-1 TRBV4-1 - TGCGCCAGCAGCCAAAAGCGGGACTACCCAGGGGAAGAGCAGTTCTTC CASSQKRDYPGEEQFF
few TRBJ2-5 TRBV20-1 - TGCAGTGCTAGAAGCGTGACCGGGGCACAAGAGACCCAGTACTTC CSARSVTGAQETQYF
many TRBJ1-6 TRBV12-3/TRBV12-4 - TGTGCCAGCAGTTATCTCGTTTCACCCCTCCACTTT CASSYLVSPLHF
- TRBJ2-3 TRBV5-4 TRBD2 TGTGCCAGCACCTCCCGACTAGCAGCTACAGATACGCAGTATTTT CASTSRLAATDTQYF
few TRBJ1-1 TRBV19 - TGTGCCAGTAGTACTGGGACGACGGGAACTGAAGCTTTCTTT CASSTGTTGTEAFF
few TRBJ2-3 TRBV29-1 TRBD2 TGCAGCGGTAACCAGGGAGGGACAGATACGCAGTATTTT CSGNQGGTDTQYF
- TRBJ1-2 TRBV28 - TGTGCCAGCAGCGGAAGGGGGGATGGCTACACCTTC CASSGRGDGYTF
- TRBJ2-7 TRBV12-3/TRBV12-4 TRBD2 TGTGCCAGCGGCCCAGCGGGACCACGGGAGCAGTACTTC CASGPAGPREQYF
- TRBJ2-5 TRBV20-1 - TGCAGTGCTAGGACCCCAGGGGCGCGTAAGGAGACCCAGTACTTC CSARTPGARKETQYF
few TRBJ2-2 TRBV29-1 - TGCAGCGTTGAATCTGAATTCACCGGGGAGCTGTTTTTT CSVESEFTGELFF
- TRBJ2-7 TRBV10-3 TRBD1 TGTGCCATCAGTGAGTCGGGGACAGTCTACTACGAGCAGTACTTC CAISESGTVYYEQYF
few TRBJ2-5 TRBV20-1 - TGCAGTGCTAGAGATCGCAGGATTGGGGAGACCCAGTACTTC CSARDRRIGETQYF
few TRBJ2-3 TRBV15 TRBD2 TGTGCCACCAGCAGAGATCTAGCGGGCACAGATACGCAGTATTTT CATSRDLAGTDTQYF
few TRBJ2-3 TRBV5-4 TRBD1 TGTGCCAGCAGGTGGGGACAGGAAAGCACAGATACGCAGTATTTT CASRWGQESTDTQYF
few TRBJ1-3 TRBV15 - TGTGCCACCAGCAGGCTCGAGAACACCATATATTTT CATSRLENTIYF
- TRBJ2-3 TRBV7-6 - TGTGCCAGCAGCCGGACCCGGACTTTCCGGCCAAGTTGGGATACGCAGTATTTT CASSRTRTFRPSWDTQYF
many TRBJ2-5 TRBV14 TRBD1 TGTGCCAGCAGCCAAGATGGCAGGACAGGGGTAAAAGAGACCCAGTACTTC CASSQDGRTGVKETQYF
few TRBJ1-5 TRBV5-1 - TGCGCCAGCAGCTTCTACATTCAGCCCCAGCATTTT CASSFYIQPQHF